The 2 T cell receptor beta chains presented below share a single source sample, sequenced in a study of cytomegalovirus exposure and HLA in healthy donors. Primers for the PCR totalled 60 Vbeta and 13 Jbeta. Assay: immunoSEQ multiplex PCR; the TCRdb copy retains only in-frame clones and omits some. The table for this sample gives some 180,000 clones. The sequenced sample was PBMCs. The source is a man in his thirties or forties in good health and CMV-seronegative.

The chain's CDR3 is CAWSTGTGAEKLFF. CDR3 nucleotides: TGTGCCTGGAGTACCGGGACAGGGGCTGAAAAACTGTTTTTT. The chain employs TRBV30 and TRBJ1-4; 10 nucleotides align to TRBD1. The germline V gene encodes CDR1 GTSNPN and CDR2 SVGIG (reference sequence). This CDR3 contains 14 residues. V shed 2 bases and J 7 bases; nucleotides not matched to a gene: 4.

This chain joins TRBV19 and TRBJ1-2; 7 positions agree with TRBD1. The J segment lost 2 bases and the V segment lost 3 bases, leaving 6 bases of the junction unmatched. Germline loops: CDR1 LNHDA, CDR2 SQIVND (reference sequence). The CDR3 runs to 15 residues. The DNA for the CDR3 is TGTGCCAGTAGTATTCAGGGGGTCGGAAACTATGGCTACACCTTC. Its translation is CASSIQGVGNYGYTF.